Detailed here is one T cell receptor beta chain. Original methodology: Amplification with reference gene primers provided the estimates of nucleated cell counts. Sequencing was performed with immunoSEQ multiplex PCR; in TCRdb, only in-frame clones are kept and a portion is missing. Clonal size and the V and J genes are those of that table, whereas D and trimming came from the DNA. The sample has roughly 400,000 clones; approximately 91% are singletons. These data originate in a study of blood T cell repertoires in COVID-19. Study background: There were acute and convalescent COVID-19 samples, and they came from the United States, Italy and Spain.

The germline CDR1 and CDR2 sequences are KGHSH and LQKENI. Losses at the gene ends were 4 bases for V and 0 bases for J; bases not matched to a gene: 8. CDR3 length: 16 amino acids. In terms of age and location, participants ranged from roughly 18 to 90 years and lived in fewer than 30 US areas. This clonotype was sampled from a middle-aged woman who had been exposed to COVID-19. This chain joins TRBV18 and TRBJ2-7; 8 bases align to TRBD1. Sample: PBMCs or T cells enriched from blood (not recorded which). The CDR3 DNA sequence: TGTGCCAGCTCACGAAGCCGGGACAGGTCCTCCTACGAGCAGTACTTC. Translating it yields CASSRSRDRSSYEQYF.